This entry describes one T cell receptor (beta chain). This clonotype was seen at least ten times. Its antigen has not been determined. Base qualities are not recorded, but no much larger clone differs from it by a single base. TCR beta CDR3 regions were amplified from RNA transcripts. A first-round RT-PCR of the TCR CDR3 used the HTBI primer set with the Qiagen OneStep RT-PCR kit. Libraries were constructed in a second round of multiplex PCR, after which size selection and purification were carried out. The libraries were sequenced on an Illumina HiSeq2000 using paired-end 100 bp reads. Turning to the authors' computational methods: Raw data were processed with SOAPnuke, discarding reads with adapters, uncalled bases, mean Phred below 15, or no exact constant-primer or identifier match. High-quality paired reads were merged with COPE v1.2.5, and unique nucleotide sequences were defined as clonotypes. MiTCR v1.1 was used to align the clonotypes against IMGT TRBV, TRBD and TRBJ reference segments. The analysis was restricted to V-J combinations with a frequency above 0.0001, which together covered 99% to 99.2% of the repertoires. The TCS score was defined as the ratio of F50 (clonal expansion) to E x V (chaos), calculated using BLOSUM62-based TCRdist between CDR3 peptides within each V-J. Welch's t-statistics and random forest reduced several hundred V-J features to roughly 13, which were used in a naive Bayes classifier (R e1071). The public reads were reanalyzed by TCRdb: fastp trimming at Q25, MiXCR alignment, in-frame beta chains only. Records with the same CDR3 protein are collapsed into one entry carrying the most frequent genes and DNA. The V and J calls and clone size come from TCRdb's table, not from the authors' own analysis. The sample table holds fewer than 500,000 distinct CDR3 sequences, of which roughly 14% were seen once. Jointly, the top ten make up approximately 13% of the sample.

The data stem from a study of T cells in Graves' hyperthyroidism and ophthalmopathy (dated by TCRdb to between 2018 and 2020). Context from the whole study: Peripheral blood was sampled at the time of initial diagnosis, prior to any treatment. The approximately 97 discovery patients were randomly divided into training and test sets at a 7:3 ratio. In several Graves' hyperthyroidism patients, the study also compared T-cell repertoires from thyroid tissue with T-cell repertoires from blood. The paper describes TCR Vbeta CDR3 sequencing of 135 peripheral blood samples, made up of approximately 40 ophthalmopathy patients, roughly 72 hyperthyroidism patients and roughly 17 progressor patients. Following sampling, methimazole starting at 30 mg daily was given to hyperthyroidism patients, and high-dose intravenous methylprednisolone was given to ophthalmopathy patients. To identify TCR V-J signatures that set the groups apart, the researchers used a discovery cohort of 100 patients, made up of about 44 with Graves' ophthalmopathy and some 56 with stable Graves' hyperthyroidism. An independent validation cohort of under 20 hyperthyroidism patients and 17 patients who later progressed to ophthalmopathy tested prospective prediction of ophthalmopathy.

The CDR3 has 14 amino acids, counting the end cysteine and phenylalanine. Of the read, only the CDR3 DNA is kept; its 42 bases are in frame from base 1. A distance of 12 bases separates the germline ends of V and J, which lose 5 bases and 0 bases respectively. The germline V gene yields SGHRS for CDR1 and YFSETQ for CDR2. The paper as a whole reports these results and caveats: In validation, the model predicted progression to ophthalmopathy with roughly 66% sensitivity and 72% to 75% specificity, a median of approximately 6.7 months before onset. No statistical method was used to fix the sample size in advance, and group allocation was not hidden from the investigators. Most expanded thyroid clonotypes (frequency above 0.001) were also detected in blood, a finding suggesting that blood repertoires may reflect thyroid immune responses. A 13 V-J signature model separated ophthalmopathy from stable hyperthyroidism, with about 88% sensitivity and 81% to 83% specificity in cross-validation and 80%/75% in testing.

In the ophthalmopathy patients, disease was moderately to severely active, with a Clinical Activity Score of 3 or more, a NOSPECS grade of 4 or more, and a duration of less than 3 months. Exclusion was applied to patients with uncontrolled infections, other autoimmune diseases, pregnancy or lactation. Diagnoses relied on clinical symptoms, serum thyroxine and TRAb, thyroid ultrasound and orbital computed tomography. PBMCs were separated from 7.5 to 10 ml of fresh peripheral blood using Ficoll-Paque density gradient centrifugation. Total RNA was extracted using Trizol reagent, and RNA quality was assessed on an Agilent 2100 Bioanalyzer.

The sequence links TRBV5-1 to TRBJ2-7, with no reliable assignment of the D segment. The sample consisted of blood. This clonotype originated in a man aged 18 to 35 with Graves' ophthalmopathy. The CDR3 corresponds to CASRRQDTSYEQYF. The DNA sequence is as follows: TGCGCCAGCAGGCGGCAAGACACCTCCTACGAGCAGTACTTC. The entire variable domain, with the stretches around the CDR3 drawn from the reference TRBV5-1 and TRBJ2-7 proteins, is KAGVTQTPRYLIKTRGQQVTLSCSPISGHRSVSWYQQTPGQGLQFLFEYFSETQRNKGNFPGRFSGRQFSNSRSEMNVSTLELGDSALYLCASRRQDTSYEQYFGPGTRLTVT.